This TCR beta chain was identified in a study of blood T cell repertoires in COVID-19. Study-level background: The United States, Italy and Spain provided the acute and convalescent COVID-19 samples. PBMCs, B-cell-depleted T cells, or T cells were the source of the cDNA or gDNA that made up the material.

In the original processing: Reference gene primer amplification in the assay estimated nucleated cell counts. Method: immunoSEQ multiplex PCR; TCRdb's copy keeps in-frame clones and lacks some. That table gives V, J and clone size, and the DNA gave D and trimming. The profile covers about 260,000 clones, with around 86% appearing a single time and around 1.5% taken by the ten largest. The V and J ends lost 6 bases and 9 bases, in that order; junction bases with no gene match: 9. The germline CDR1 and CDR2 sequences are MRHNA and SNTAGT. The CDR3 spans 15 residues. The sequence was collected from a woman in her 40s who had recovered from COVID-19. This chain links TRBV6-4 with TRBJ1-6, with 9 positions matching TRBD1. Sequenced material: peripheral blood. DNA of the CDR3: TGTGCCAGCAGAAGTGGGACAGGGAGTTTTTCACCCCTCCACTTT. Protein: CASRSGTGSFSPLHF.